Described below is a single T cell receptor (beta chain) sequence and its context. The antigen remains unidentified. This sample was taken from a study of T cell responses to AZD1222 COVID-19 vaccine. Turning to the study itself: Second-dose intervals of approximately 4 or approximately 12 weeks were pooled. Points from the study as a whole: Elevations in Spike-specific TCR breadth and depth followed administration of two AZD1222 doses. In all cases, repertoires were sampled only after the peak T cell response. Donors skewed white British and female; clonal diversity was possibly underestimated.

This table comes from immunoSEQ multiplex PCR, and its TCRdb copy is limited to in-frame clones, with some not included. The sample consists of around 150,000 clones, 94% of them appearing once. The CDR3 extends over 14 amino acids. V shed 4 bases and J shed 3 bases, with 12 bases lying between them. Germline loops: CDR1 SGHTA, CDR2 FQGNSA. The chain employs TRBV7-2 and TRBJ1-2; D remains ambiguous. Here the sequenced sample was peripheral blood, taken on day 0 of AZD1222 vaccination. The sequence came from an adult in good health. CDR3 sequence reads: CASSSGPRDYGYTF. CDR3 DNA: TGTGCCAGCAGCTCCGGGCCGAGGGACTATGGCTACACCTTC.